The 18 T cell receptor beta chains below come from one sample, sequenced in a study of identical twins. TCRdb passed the 5' RACE reads through MiXCR, listing each CDR3 protein once. Of under 300,000 distinct CDR3 sequences in the sample, about 8.9% were seen once. These same data were also listed under a study on yellow fever vaccine responses in identical twins.

Sequences were obtained from CD8+ T cells sorted from blood. These receptor sequences come from a woman between 18 and 30 years old in good health.

The chain joins TRBV6-5 to TRBJ2-3; D ambiguous. V lost 2 bases, J lost 3 bases, and 9 bases lay in between. The CDR3 has 14 amino acids. The germline gives CDR1 MNHEY, CDR2 SVGAGI. CDR3: CASSYELGTDTQYF. In nucleotides, the CDR3 is TGTGCCAGCAGTTACGAGTTAGGGACAGATACGCAGTATTTT.

This clonotype was seen a handful of times. As DNA, the CDR3 is TGTGCCAGCAGCTTAATCGTCTCGGGGACAGGGGATTTCAATGAGCAGTTCTTC. This encodes CASSLIVSGTGDFNEQFF. The chain has TRBV11-1 and TRBJ2-1, with 10 positions matching TRBD1. Germline V gene data show CDR1 as SGHAT and CDR2 as FQDESV (reference sequence). The length of the CDR3 is 18 residues. With 2 bases clipped from V and 6 bases from J, the junction kept 13 bases outside the gene matches.

This clonotype showed up just a few times. The chain combines TRBV27 with TRBJ1-5; 7 bases align to TRBD1. V lost 4 bases and J lost 9; bases outside the gene matches: 6. CDR1 is MNHEY, CDR2 SMNVEV, per germline (reference sequence). This CDR3 region has 13 residues. CDR3 region: CASSSPGGRPQHF. For the CDR3, the DNA is TGTGCCAGCAGTTCCCCAGGGGGTCGGCCCCAGCATTTT.

This clonotype was counted many times. The V and J genes are TRBV7-9 and TRBJ1-4; D call uncertain. Germline-derived CDR1 and CDR2 are SEHNR and FQNEAQ (reference sequence). The V and J ends lost 3 bases and 5 bases respectively, with 7 bases between them. This CDR3 has 13 amino acids. The DNA of the CDR3 is TGTGCCAGCAGCTTCCTAGAAAATGAAAAACTGTTTTTT. Translating it yields CASSFLENEKLFF.

The chain employs TRBV6-5 and TRBJ2-7; tentatively, D is TRBD1 (6 bases). This CDR3 is 13 amino acids long. Germline V lookup: CDR1 MNHEY, CDR2 SVGAGI. V was shortened by 4 bases and J by 7 bases, with 14 bases between the two germline ends. Here the CDR3 reads CASSFTSGVEQYF. The CDR3 bases are TGTGCCAGCAGTTTTACCTCAGGGGTTGAGCAGTACTTC.

CDR3 sequence reads: CASSDSIYNEQFF. CDR3 DNA sequence: TGTGCCAGCAGTGACTCTATCTACAATGAGCAGTTCTTC. This chain links TRBV6-4 with TRBJ2-1; no firm D call. The CDR3 loop spans 13 amino acids. V lost 0 bases to trimming and J lost 3 bases, with 3 bases between them. CDR1 and CDR2 (germline): MRHNA, SNTAGT.

The gene calls are TRBV27 and TRBJ2-3, with 8 bases fitting TRBD2. The CDR3 is 16 residues long. CDR1 and CDR2 from the germline V gene are MNHEY and SMNVEV (reference sequence). J lost 3 bases, V lost 7 bases, and 12 bases had no gene match. CDR3 sequence reads: CASNTGGGGSTDTQYF. In DNA, the CDR3 is TGTGCCAGCAACACCGGGGGGGGCGGGAGTACAGATACGCAGTATTTT.

This clonotype was counted ten times or more. The rearrangement uses TRBV7-2 and TRBJ2-1, with 8 bases identical to TRBD2. After removal of 0 bases from V and 4 bases from J, the junction contained 5 bases not matched to a gene. This CDR3 spans 16 amino acids. CDR1 and CDR2 from the germline V gene are SGHTA and FQGNSA. This chain's CDR3 is CASSLALAGGYNEQFF. The CDR3 region has the DNA TGTGCCAGCAGCTTAGCGCTTGCGGGGGGATACAATGAGCAGTTCTTC.

This clonotype was recorded a few times. The CDR3 end shows no conserved phenylalanine or tryptophan, and so a read error is likely. This sequence joins TRBV29-1 and TRBJ2-5, with 9 bases fitting TRBD1. The CDR3 loop spans 14 amino acids. Trimming took 5 bases from V and 5 from J; bases not matched to a gene: 9. Looked up from germline, CDR1 is SQVTM and CDR2 is ANQGSEA. The CDR3 sequence: CSVWDRENTETQYL. The CDR3 coding sequence is TGCAGCGTTTGGGACAGGGAAAATACGGAGACCCAGTACCTC.

V is TRBV6-5 and J is TRBJ2-7; no clear D gene. CDR1 and CDR2 (germline): MNHEY, SVGAGI. This CDR3 contains 15 residues. Trimming shortened V by 0 bases and J by 4 bases, and 13 bases separated the two germline ends. The CDR3 loop reads CASSYSEIPTYEQYF. The CDR3 DNA reads TGTGCCAGCAGTTACTCGGAGATACCGACGTACGAGCAGTACTTC.

Details on this clonotype: The germline gene is not matched at one end of the junction; a read error may be the cause. The gene calls are TRBV7-7 and TRBJ2-5, with D possibly matching TRBD1 (5 bases). Germline lookup yields CDR1 SSHAT and CDR2 FNYEAQ (reference sequence). This CDR3 region has 13 residues. As DNA, the CDR3 is TGTGCTAGCAGCTTAAAAGGGGCACAGACCCAGTACTTC. Translation gives CASSLKGAQTQYF.

This clonotype was observed many times. The gene calls are TRBV10-3 and TRBJ1-5; D remains unclear. The CDR3 loop spans 15 amino acids. From germline, CDR1 is ENHRY and CDR2 SYGVKD. Deletions cut 0 bases from V and 2 bases from J, with 8 bases between. The chain's CDR3 is CAISESIFGNQPQHF. The CDR3 DNA follows: TGTGCCATCAGTGAGTCGATTTTTGGCAATCAGCCCCAGCATTTT.

This clonotype was counted a few times. The chain's CDR3 is CASTPGPTLLNTGELFF. CDR3 DNA: TGCGCCAGCACACCGGGACCAACCTTACTCAACACCGGGGAGCTGTTTTTT. V is TRBV5-1 and J is TRBJ2-2, with D perhaps being TRBD1 or TRBD2 (5 bases each). The CDR3 contains 17 residues. V gave up 6 bases and J gave up 2 bases, with 20 bases separating them. Germline CDR1 reads SGHRS; CDR2 reads YFSETQ.

This clonotype was counted only a few times. The V call is TRBV10-3, the J call TRBJ2-7; 10 bases map to TRBD2. The CDR3 consists of 14 residues. The V segment lost 6 bases and the J segment 6 bases; nucleotides outside the gene matches: 8. Germline V gives CDR1 ENHRY, CDR2 SYGVKD. The CDR3 loop reads CAIREGGLAAEQYF. Written as DNA, the CDR3 is TGTGCCATCAGGGAAGGAGGACTAGCGGCCGAGCAGTACTTC.

This clonotype was observed a few times. This chain joins TRBV6-5 and TRBJ2-5; D is uncertain. This CDR3 region has 13 residues. Germline V CDR1 and CDR2: MNHEY, SVGAGI. Trimming removed 2 bases at V and 5 bases at J, with 9 bases between. CDR3 sequence reads: CASSYSKLETQYF. For the CDR3, the DNA is TGTGCCAGCAGTTACAGCAAGTTGGAGACCCAGTACTTC.

This clonotype was recorded a few times. V is TRBV7-9 and J is TRBJ2-1; 8 bases match TRBD2. The V segment lost 0 bases and the J segment 6 bases; nucleotides outside the gene matches: 4. This CDR3 is built from 15 residues. Per the germline V gene, CDR1 is SEHNR and CDR2 is FQNEAQ (reference sequence). The CDR3 nucleotides are TGTGCCAGCAGCTTAGCGGGACTAGGGATCAATGAGCAGTTCTTC. Its translation is CASSLAGLGINEQFF.

V gene TRBV6-6 combines with J gene TRBJ2-1; no reliable D call. Germline values: CDR1 MNHNY, CDR2 SVGAGI (reference sequence). The CDR3 has 12 residues. V shed 9 bases and J shed 5 bases, with 11 bases lying between them. The CDR3 sequence: CASRKGNNEQFF. CDR3 nucleotides: TGTGCCAGTCGAAAGGGCAACAATGAGCAGTTCTTC.

This clonotype was counted many times. The V gene is TRBV10-2, the J gene TRBJ2-3; no definite D call. With 2 bases removed from V and 0 bases from J, the gap between germline ends came to 3 bases. Germline V gene sequence: CDR1 WSHSY, CDR2 SAAADI. The length of the CDR3 is 13 residues. The DNA for the CDR3 is TGCGCCAGCAGTGAGGATAGCACAGATACGCAGTATTTT. It codes for CASSEDSTDTQYF.